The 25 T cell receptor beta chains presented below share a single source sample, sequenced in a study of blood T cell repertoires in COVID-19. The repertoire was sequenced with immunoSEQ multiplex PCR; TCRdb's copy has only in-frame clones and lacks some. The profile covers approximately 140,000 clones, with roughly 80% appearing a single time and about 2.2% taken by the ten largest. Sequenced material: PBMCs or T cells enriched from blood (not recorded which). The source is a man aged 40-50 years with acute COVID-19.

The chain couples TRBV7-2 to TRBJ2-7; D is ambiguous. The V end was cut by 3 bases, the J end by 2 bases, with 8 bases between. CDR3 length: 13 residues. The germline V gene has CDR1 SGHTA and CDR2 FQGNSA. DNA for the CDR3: TGTGCCAGCAGCTTTTCTCCGGCCTACGAGCAGTACTTC. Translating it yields CASSFSPAYEQYF.

The CDR3 DNA follows: TGTGCCAGCAGTTTTCTAGCGGGAGTCTCCTACAATGAGCAGTTCTTC. It is translated as CASSFLAGVSYNEQFF. The chain couples TRBV25-1 to TRBJ2-1; 10 bases map to TRBD2. The CDR3 is 16 amino acids. Germline-derived CDR1 and CDR2 are MGHDK and SYGVNS. The J segment lost 0 bases and the V segment lost 5 bases, leaving 4 bases of the junction unmatched. The full variable domain, with the rest looked up from reference TRBV25-1 and TRBJ2-1, is EADIYQTPRYLVIGTGKKITLECSQTMGHDKMYWYQQDPGMELHLIHYSYGVNSTEKGDLSSESTVSRIRTEHFPLTLESARPSHTSQYLCASSFLAGVSYNEQFFGPGTRLTVL.

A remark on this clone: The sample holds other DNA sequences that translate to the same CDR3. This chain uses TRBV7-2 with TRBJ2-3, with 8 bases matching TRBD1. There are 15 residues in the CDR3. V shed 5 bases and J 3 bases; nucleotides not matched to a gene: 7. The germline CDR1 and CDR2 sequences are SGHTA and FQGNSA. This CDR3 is CASSPGQGRTDTQYF. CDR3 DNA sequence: TGTGCCAGCAGCCCCGGACAGGGACGGACAGATACGCAGTATTTT.

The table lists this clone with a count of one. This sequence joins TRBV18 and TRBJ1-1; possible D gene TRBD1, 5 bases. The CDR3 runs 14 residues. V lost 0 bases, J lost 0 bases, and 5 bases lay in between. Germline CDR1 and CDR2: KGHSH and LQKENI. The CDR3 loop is CASSPPGVNTEAFF. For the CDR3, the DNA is TGTGCCAGCTCACCACCAGGGGTGAACACTGAAGCTTTCTTT. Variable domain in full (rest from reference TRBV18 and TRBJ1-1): NAGVMQNPRHLVRRRGQEARLRCSPMKGHSHVYWYRQLPEEGLKFMVYLQKENIIDESGMPKERFSAEFPKEGPSILRIQQVVRGDSAAYFCASSPPGVNTEAFFGQGTRLTVV.

The CDR3 protein is CASSLGLAGADTQYF. CDR3 DNA sequence: TGTGCCAGCAGCCTGGGACTAGCGGGAGCGGATACGCAGTATTTT. V usage is TRBV7-3 and J usage is TRBJ2-3; TRBD2 agrees at 14 bases. The CDR3 length is 15 residues. Looked up from germline, CDR1 is SGHTA and CDR2 is FQGTGA. V was pared by 5 bases and J by 6 bases, with 4 bases of the junction left unmatched.

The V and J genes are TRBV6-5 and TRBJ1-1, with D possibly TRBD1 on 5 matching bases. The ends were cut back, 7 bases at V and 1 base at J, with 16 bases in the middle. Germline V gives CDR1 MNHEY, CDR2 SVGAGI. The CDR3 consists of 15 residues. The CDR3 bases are TGTGCCAGCACCTCCGGCGGGGCAGGGAACACTGAAGCTTTCTTT. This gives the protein CASTSGGAGNTEAFF.

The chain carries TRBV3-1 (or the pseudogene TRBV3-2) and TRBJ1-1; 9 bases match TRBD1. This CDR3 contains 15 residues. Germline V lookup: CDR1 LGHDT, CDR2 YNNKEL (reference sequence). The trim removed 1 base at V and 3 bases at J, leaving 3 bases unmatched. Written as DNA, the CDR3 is TGTGCCAGCAGCCAAGGGACAGGGGAGCACACTGAAGCTTTCTTT. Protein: CASSQGTGEHTEAFF.

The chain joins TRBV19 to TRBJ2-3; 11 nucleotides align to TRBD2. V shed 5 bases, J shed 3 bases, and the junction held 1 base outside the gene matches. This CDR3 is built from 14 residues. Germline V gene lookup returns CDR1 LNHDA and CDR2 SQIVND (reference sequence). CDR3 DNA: TGTGCCAGTAGTCGACTAGCGGGAACAGATACGCAGTATTTT. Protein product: CASSRLAGTDTQYF.

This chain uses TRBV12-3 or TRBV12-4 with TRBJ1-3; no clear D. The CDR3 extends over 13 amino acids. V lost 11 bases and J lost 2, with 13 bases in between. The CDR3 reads CAVRQSAGNTIYF. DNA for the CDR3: TGTGCCGTAAGACAATCGGCTGGAAACACCATATATTTT.

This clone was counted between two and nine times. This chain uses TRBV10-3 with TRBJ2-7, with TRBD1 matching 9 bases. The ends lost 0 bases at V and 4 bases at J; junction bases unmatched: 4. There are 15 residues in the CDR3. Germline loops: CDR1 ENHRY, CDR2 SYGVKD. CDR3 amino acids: CAISESRDREYEQYF. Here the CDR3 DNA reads TGTGCCATCAGTGAGTCCAGGGACAGGGAATACGAGCAGTACTTC.

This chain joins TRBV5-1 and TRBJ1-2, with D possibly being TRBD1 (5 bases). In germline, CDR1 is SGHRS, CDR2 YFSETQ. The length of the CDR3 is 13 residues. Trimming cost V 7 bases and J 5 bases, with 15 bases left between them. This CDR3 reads CASGTPGLYGYTF. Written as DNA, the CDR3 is TGCGCCAGCGGGACTCCAGGGTTGTATGGCTACACCTTC.

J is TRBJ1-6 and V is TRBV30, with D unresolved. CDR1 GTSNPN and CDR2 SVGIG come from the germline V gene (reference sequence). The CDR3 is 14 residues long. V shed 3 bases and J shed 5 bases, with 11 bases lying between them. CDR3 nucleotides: TGTGCCTGGAGGCTGACATGGGATAATTCACCCCTCCACTTT. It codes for CAWRLTWDNSPLHF.

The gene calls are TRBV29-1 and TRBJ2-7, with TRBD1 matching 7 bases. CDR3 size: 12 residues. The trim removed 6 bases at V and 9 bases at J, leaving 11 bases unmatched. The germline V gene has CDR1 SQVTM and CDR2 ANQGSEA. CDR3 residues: CSVGQTSTRQYF. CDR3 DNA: TGCAGCGTGGGACAGACATCTACGAGGCAGTACTTC.

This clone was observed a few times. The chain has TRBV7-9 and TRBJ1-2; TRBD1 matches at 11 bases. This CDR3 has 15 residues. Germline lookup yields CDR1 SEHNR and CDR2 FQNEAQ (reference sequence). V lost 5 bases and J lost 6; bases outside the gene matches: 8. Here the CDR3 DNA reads TGTGCCAGCAGCCCCTACGGACAGGGGGCTGATGGCTACACCTTC. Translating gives CASSPYGQGADGYTF.

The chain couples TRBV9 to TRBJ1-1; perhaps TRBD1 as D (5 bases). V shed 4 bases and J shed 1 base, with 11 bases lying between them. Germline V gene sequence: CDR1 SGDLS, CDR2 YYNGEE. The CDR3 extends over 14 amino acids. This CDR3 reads CASSPQTENTEAFF. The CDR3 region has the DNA TGTGCCAGCAGCCCCCAGACAGAGAACACTGAAGCTTTCTTT.

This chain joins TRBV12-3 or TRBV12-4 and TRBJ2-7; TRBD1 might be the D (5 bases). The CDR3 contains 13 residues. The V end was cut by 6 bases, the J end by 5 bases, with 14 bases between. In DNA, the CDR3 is TGTGCCAGCAGCCTAGGGGAAATCAACGAGCAGTACTTC. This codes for CASSLGEINEQYF.

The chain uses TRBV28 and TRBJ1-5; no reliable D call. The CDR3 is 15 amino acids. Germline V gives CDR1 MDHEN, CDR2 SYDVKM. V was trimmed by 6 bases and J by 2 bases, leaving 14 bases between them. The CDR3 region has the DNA TGTGCCAGCAGCGAGGACTCCGCGGGCAATCAGCCCCAGCATTTT. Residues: CASSEDSAGNQPQHF. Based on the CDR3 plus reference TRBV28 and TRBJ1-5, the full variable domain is DVKVTQSSRYLVKRTGEKVFLECVQDMDHENMFWYRQDPGLGLRLIYFSYDVKMKEKGDIPEGYSVSREKKERFSLILESASTNQTSMYLCASSEDSAGNQPQHFGDGTRLSIL.

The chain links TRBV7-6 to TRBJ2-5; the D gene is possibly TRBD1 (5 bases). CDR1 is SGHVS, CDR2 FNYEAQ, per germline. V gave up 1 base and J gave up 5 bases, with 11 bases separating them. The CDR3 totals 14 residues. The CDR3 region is CASSLVNRPETQYF. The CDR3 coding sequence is TGTGCCAGCAGCTTAGTGAACAGGCCGGAGACCCAGTACTTC.

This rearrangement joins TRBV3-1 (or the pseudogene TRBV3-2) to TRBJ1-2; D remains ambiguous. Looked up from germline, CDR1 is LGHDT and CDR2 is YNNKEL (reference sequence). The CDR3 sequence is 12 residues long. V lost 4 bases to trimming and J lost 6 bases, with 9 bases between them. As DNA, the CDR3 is TGTGCCAGCAGCCGGGAGAACAATGGCTACACCTTC. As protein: CASSRENNGYTF.

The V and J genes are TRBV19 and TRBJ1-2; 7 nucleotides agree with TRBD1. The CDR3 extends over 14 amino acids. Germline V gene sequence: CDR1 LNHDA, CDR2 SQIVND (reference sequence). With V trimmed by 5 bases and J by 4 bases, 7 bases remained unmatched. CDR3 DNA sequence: TGTGCCAGTAGTCCGAGGGGACAGTCCTATGGCTACACCTTC. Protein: CASSPRGQSYGYTF.

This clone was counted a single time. DNA for the CDR3: TGTGCCAGCAGCTTATCTACTAGCGGGACACGTAGCACAGATACGCAGTATTTT. It is translated as CASSLSTSGTRSTDTQYF. The V gene is TRBV3-1 (or the pseudogene TRBV3-2), the J gene TRBJ2-3; the match to TRBD2 covers 10 bases. With 5 bases clipped from V and 0 bases from J, the junction kept 11 bases outside the gene matches. Germline V gene lookup returns CDR1 LGHDT and CDR2 YNNKEL (reference sequence). The CDR3 sequence is 18 residues long.

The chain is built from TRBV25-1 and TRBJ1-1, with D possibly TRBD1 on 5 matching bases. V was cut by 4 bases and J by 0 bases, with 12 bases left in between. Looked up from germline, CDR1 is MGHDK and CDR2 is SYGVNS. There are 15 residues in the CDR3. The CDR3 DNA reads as TGTGCCAGCAGTGGGGTGGGGCCTTTGAACACTGAAGCTTTCTTT. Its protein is CASSGVGPLNTEAFF.

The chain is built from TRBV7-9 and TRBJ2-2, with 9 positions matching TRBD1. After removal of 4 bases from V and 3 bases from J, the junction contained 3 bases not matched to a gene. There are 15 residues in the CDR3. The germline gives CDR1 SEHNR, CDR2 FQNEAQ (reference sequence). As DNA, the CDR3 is TGTGCCAGCAGCTCTACAGGGGGCTACACCGGGGAGCTGTTTTTT. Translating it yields CASSSTGGYTGELFF.

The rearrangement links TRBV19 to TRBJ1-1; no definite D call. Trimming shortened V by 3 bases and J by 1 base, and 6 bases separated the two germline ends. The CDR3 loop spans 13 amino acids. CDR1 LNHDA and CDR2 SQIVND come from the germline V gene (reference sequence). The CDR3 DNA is TGTGCCAGTAGTATCCTCAGGAACACTGAAGCTTTCTTT. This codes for CASSILRNTEAFF.

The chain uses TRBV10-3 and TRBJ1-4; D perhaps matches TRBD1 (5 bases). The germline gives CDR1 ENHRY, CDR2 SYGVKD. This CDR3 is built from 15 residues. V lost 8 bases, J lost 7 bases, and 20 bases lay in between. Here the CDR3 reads CAIGANPAFGEKLFF. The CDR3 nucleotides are TGTGCCATCGGGGCGAACCCCGCCTTTGGTGAAAAACTGTTTTTT.